Following are 10 T cell receptor beta chains from one sample sequenced in a study of long-term antiretroviral therapy in people with HIV. At the survey level, the v3.0 immunoSEQ assay was run. Libraries were prepared by immunoSEQ multiplex PCR; TCRdb keeps only in-frame clonotypes and omits some of them. This table has over 25,000 clones, 70% to 90% appearing once. This material consisted of unsorted PBMCs, taken 3 years after starting antiretroviral therapy. The source is a man aged 40-49 years with HIV.

The rearrangement uses TRBV6-6 and TRBJ2-1, with 7 bases lining up with TRBD2. The ends lost 3 bases at V and 6 bases at J; junction bases unmatched: 5. The CDR3 spans 14 residues. Per the germline V gene, CDR1 is MNHNY and CDR2 is SVGAGI (reference sequence). CDR3 DNA sequence: TGTGCCAGCAGTTATCTAGCGGTTGGCAATGAGCAGTTCTTC. It translates to CASSYLAVGNEQFF.

The CDR3 region has the DNA TGTGCCAGTAGCTCGGACTCACTTAGAGCTTTCTTT. Its protein is CASSSDSLRAFF. V gene TRBV19 combines with J gene TRBJ1-1; the D is unclear. CDR1 and CDR2 from the germline V gene are LNHDA and SQIVND (reference sequence). This CDR3 contains 12 residues. Between the trimmed V and J ends, which lost 6 bases and 10 bases, there was a span of 15 bases.

This clone was recorded a few times. This chain links TRBV11-2 with TRBJ1-2; TRBD1 matches at 7 bases. The J segment lost 8 bases and the V segment lost 3 bases, leaving 12 bases of the junction unmatched. The CDR3 is 15 residues long. From germline, CDR1 is SGHAT and CDR2 FQNNGV. The CDR3 sequence: CASSFSTDRAGGYTF. Here the CDR3 DNA reads TGTGCCAGCAGCTTTTCTACCGACAGGGCGGGCGGCTACACCTTC.

This chain links TRBV19 with TRBJ2-1; D not resolved. The length of the CDR3 is 11 residues. Trimming took off 3 bases at V and 10 bases at J, with 7 bases between the two ends. Germline V gene lookup returns CDR1 LNHDA and CDR2 SQIVND (reference sequence). CDR3 coding DNA: TGTGCCAGTAGTATGGACGAAGAGCAGTTCTTC. Amino acid sequence: CASSMDEEQFF.

The gene calls are TRBV9 and TRBJ2-5; TRBD1 matches 11 bases. This CDR3 spans 15 amino acids. From germline, CDR1 is SGDLS and CDR2 YYNGEE. J gave up 3 bases and V 3 bases, and 4 bases lay outside the gene matches. Written as DNA, the CDR3 is TGTGCCAGCAGCGCAGGACAGGGGGCGGAAGAGACCCAGTACTTC. Protein sequence: CASSAGQGAEETQYF.

The V call is TRBV4-3, the J call TRBJ2-7; D gene unclear. The CDR3 covers 14 residues. Germline V CDR1 and CDR2: LGHNA, YSLEER. Trimming pared 1 base from V and 6 bases from J, leaving 13 bases between. CDR3 protein: CASSQGSMGIEQYF. The CDR3 DNA is TGCGCCAGCAGCCAAGGTTCTATGGGGATCGAGCAGTACTTC.

The genes are TRBV19 and TRBJ2-1, with TRBD2 as a possible D gene (5 bases). This CDR3 spans 17 amino acids. V lost 4 bases and J lost 2, with 18 bases in between. Germline V gene sequence: CDR1 LNHDA, CDR2 SQIVND (reference sequence). CDR3 in amino acids: CASSTGPAPSPYNEQFF. The DNA for the CDR3 is TGTGCCAGTAGTACCGGACCGGCTCCTAGCCCCTACAATGAGCAGTTCTTC.

The CDR3 DNA follows: TGTGCCAGTAGTAATGTCAGGTCGCTTTCCTTCAACTATGGCTACACCTTC. Translation: CASSNVRSLSFNYGYTF. The chain joins TRBV19 to TRBJ1-2; no clear D gene. V lost 4 bases, J lost 2 bases, and 20 bases lay in between. This CDR3 has 17 amino acids. CDR1 and CDR2 (germline): LNHDA, SQIVND (reference sequence).

The chain combines TRBV30 with TRBJ2-1; 12 nucleotides align to TRBD2. V was clipped by 3 bases and J by 4 bases; unmatched bases: 1. The CDR3 is 14 residues long. Germline loops: CDR1 GTSNPN, CDR2 SVGIG (reference sequence). The chain's CDR3 is CAWRTSGGYNEQFF. The CDR3 DNA is TGTGCCTGGAGAACTAGCGGGGGGTACAATGAGCAGTTCTTC.

This sequence joins TRBV10-3 and TRBJ2-7, with 8 bases fitting TRBD1. V trimming: 6 bases; J trimming: 2 bases; junction bases outside the gene matches: 3. The CDR3 is 13 residues long. The V gene's germline CDR1 is ENHRY and CDR2 SYGVKD. The CDR3: CAIRDRGTYEQYF. The CDR3 DNA is TGTGCCATCAGAGACAGGGGCACCTACGAGCAGTACTTC.